This T cell receptor (beta chain) is from a study of T cells after yellow fever vaccination. General observations from the study: A weaker but faster secondary response was observed, peaking on day 5 versus 15.

A single record per CDR3 protein comes from TCRdb applying MiXCR to the 5' RACE reads. The sample lists over 120,000 distinct CDR3 sequences, 5% to 7.5% occurring once. Note on this clonotype: The antigen is unknown. A much larger clone lies a single base off, so this may be a read error.

This CDR3 region has 15 residues. Germline CDR1 is SQVTM and CDR2 is ANQGSEA. V shed 5 bases and J shed 0 bases, with 14 bases lying between them. The clonotype comes from a man in his thirties or forties who received the YFV17D yellow fever vaccine. This chain uses TRBV29-1 with TRBJ1-5; D unresolved. The material was CD4+ T cells sorted from PBMCs, obtained 10 days after the yellow fever booster vaccination. The CDR3 DNA is TGCAGCGTTAGCTTTGGGTTCCTTAGCAATCAGCCCCAGCATTTT. Translating it yields CSVSFGFLSNQPQHF.